Shown below are 6 T cell receptor beta chains from a single sample sequenced in a study of T cell changes during pregnancy in multiple sclerosis. Generated by immunoSEQ multiplex PCR, the TCRdb table keeps only in-frame clones and is missing some. There are under 55,000 clones in the sample; roughly nine tenths occur only once, and approximately 10% lies in the top ten. This material consisted of CD8+ T cells from peripheral blood mononuclear cells, taken after pregnancy. These receptors originate from a female donor with multiple sclerosis, enrolled in a pregnancy study.

The gene calls are TRBV5-6 and TRBJ2-5; maybe TRBD1 (5 bases). From germline, CDR1 is SGHDT and CDR2 YYEEEE. This CDR3 is 16 amino acids long. V lost 4 bases and J lost 1, with 17 bases in between. The CDR3 spells CASSQSLWGSQETQYF. The DNA of the CDR3 is TGTGCCAGCAGCCAAAGTCTCTGGGGCAGCCAAGAGACCCAGTACTTC.

The V call is TRBV5-6, the J call TRBJ1-2; D may be TRBD1 (5 bases). Trimming stripped 5 bases from V and 8 bases from J, with 16 bases between. The CDR3 length is 13 residues. The germline V gene has CDR1 SGHDT and CDR2 YYEEEE. CDR3: CASRVQGGRGYTF. CDR3 coding DNA: TGTGCCAGCAGGGTCCAGGGCGGCCGGGGCTACACCTTC.

This rearrangement joins TRBV7-9 to TRBJ2-7; maybe TRBD2 (5 bases). Trimming pared 3 bases from V and 4 bases from J, leaving 22 bases between. Germline assignment: CDR1 SEHNR and CDR2 FQNEAQ (reference sequence). The CDR3 covers 17 residues. CDR3 DNA: TGTGCCAGCAGCTTCCAAACGGAGGCAAAGGGTAAGTACGAGCAGTACTTC. Protein: CASSFQTEAKGKYEQYF.

The chain joins TRBV7-9 to TRBJ2-5; D ambiguous. Trimming stripped 5 bases from V and 0 bases from J, with 7 bases between. The CDR3 is 13 amino acids. Germline CDR1 is SEHNR and CDR2 is FQNEAQ (reference sequence). The CDR3 DNA is TGTGCCAGCAGCCCAGTTGACCAAGAGACCCAGTACTTC. This translates into CASSPVDQETQYF.

V usage is TRBV6-5 and J usage is TRBJ1-1, with D perhaps TRBD1 (6 bases). Per germline, CDR1 MNHEY and CDR2 SVGAGI. Deletions cut 1 base from V and 2 bases from J, with 11 bases between. The CDR3 is made up of 15 amino acids. In DNA form, the CDR3 reads TGTGCCAGCAGTTACTTAGGGACACTAAACACTGAAGCTTTCTTT. Residues: CASSYLGTLNTEAFF.

The chain couples TRBV7-9 to TRBJ1-1, with D maybe TRBD1 (6 bases). CDR1 is SEHNR, CDR2 FQNEAQ, per germline (reference sequence). Trimming stripped 1 base from V and 6 bases from J, with 15 bases between. The CDR3 runs to 15 residues. CDR3 DNA: TGTGCCAGCAGCTTAGTACAGGGTGGTTCCCCTGAAGCTTTCTTT. Translated: CASSLVQGGSPEAFF. Full variable domain (outside the CDR3, taken from reference TRBV7-9 and TRBJ1-1): DTGVSQNPRHKITKRGQNVTFRCDPISEHNRLYWYRQTLGQGPEFLTYFQNEAQLEKSRLLSDRFSAERPKGSFSTLEIQRTEQGDSAMYLCASSLVQGGSPEAFFGQGTRLTVV.